Following are 2 T cell receptor beta chains from one sample sequenced in a study of cytomegalovirus exposure and HLA in healthy donors. The method was immunoSEQ multiplex PCR; TCRdb's version includes in-frame clones alone and lacks a portion of them. This table holds roughly 240,000 clones, around nine tenths found once. The sample was PBMCs. The receptor set was obtained from a man aged 18 to 29 in good health and CMV-seronegative.

The chain uses TRBV5-6 and TRBJ2-7, with D tentatively TRBD2 (6 bases). Germline values: CDR1 SGHDT, CDR2 YYEEEE. V was pared by 4 bases and J by 5 bases, with 19 bases between. The CDR3 runs to 15 residues. Here the CDR3 reads CASSPVGTASDEQYF. The CDR3 DNA reads TGTGCCAGCAGCCCCGTGGGGACTGCCTCGGACGAGCAGTACTTC.

This clone was detected only a few times. V usage is TRBV27 and J usage is TRBJ2-7, with D possibly being TRBD1 (5 bases). Looked up from germline, CDR1 is MNHEY and CDR2 is SMNVEV (reference sequence). Trimming removed 5 bases from V and 2 bases from J, with 13 bases in between. The CDR3 covers 14 residues. CDR3 residues: CASSPRVRPYEQYF. The CDR3 coding sequence is TGTGCCAGCAGTCCCAGGGTCAGACCCTACGAGCAGTACTTC.